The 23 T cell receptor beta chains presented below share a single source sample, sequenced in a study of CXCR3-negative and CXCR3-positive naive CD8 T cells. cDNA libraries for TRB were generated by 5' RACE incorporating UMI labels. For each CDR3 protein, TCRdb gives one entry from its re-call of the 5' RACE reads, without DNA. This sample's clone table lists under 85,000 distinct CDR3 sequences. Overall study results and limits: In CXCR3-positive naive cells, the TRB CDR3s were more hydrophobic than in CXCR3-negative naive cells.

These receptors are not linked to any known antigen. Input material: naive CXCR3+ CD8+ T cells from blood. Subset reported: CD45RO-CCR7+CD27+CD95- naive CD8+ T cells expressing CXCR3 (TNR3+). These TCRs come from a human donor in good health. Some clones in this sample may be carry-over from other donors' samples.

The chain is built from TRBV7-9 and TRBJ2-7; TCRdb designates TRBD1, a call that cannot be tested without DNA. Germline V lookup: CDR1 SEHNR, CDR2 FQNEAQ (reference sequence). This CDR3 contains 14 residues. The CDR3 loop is CASSPDRGYYEQYF.

The CDR3 region is CATSLGSVNEQFF. The chain links TRBV28 to TRBJ2-1; checking the TCRdb D call of TRBD2 is not possible without DNA. Germline CDR1 MDHEN, CDR2 SYDVKM. The CDR3 runs to 13 residues.

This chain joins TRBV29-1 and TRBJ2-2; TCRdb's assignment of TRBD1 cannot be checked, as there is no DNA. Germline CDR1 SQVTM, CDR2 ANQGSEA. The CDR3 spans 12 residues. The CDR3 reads CSGRGGTGELFF.

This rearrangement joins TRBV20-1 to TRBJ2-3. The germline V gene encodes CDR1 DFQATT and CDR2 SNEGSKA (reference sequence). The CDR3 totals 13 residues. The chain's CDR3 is CSARDPGTDTQYF.

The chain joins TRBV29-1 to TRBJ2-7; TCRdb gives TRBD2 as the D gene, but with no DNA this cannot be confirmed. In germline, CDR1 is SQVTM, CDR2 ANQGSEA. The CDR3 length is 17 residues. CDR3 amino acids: CSIRGLAGVGLMYEQYF.

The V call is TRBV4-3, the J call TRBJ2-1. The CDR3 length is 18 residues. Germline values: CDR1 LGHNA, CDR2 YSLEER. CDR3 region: CASSQDFSEGSSYNEQFF.

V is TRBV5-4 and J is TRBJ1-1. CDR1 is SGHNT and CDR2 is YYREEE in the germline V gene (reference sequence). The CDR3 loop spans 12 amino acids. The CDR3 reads CASSLDIREAFF. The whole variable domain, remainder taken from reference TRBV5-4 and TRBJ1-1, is ETGVTQSPTHLIKTRGQQVTLRCSSQSGHNTVSWYQQALGQGPQFIFQYYREEENGRGNFPPRFSGLQFPNYSSELNVNALELDDSALYLCASSLDIREAFFGQGTRLTVV.

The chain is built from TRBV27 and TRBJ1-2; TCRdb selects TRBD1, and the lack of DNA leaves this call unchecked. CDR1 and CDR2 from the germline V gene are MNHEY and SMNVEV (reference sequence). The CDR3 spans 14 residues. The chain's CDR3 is CASSLGQPHYGYTF.

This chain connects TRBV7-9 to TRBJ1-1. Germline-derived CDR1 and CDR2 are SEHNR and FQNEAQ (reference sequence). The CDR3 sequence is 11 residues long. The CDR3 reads CASREYTEAFF.

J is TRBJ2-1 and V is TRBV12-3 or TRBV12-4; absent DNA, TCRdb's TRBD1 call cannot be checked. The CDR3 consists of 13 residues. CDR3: CASSPYQAHEQFF.

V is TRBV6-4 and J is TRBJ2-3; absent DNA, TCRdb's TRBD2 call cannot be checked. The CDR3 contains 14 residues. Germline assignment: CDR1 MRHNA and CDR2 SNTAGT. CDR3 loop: CASSASGGPDTQYF.

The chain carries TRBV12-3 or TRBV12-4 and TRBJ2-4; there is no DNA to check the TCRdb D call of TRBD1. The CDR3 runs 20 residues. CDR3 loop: CASSFPLEDRAALAKNIQYF.

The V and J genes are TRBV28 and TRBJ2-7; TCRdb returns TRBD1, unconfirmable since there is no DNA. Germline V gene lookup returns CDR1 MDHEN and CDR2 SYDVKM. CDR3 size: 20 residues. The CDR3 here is CASSLWFGGTETTSSYEQYF.

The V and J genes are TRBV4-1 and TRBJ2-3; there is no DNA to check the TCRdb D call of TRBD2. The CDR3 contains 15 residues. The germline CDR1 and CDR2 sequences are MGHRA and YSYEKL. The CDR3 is CASKGGARSTDTQYF.

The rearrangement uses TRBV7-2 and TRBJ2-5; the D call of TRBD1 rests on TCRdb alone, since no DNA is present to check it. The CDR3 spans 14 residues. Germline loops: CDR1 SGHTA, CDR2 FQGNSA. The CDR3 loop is CASSQTGYQQTQYF. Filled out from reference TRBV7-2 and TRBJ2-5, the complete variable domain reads GAGVSQSPSNKVTEKGKDVELRCDPISGHTALYWYRQSLGQGLEFLIYFQGNSAPDKSGLPSDRFSAERTGGSVSTLTIQRTQQEDSAVYLCASSQTGYQQTQYFGPGTRLLVL.

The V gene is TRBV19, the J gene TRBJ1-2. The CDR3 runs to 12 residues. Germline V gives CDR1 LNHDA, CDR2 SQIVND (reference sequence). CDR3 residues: CASSSWTDGYTF.

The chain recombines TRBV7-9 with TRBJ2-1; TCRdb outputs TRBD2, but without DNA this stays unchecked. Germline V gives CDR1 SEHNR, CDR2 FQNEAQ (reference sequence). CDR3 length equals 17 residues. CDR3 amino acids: CASSLLAGGPSINEQFF.

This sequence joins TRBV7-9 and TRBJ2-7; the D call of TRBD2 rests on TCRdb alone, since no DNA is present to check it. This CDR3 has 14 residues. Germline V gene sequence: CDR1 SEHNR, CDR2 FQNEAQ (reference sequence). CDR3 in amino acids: CANNSGTVPCEQYF. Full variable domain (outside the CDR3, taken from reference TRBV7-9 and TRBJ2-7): DTGVSQNPRHKITKRGQNVTFRCDPISEHNRLYWYRQTLGQGPEFLTYFQNEAQLEKSRLLSDRFSAERPKGSFSTLEIQRTEQGDSAMYLCANNSGTVPCEQYFGPGTRLTVT.

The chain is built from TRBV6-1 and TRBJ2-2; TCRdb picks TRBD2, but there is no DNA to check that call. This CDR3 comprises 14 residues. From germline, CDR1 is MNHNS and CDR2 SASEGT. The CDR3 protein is CASSEWVLSGELFF.

CDR3: CASSLVSTPLYNEQFF. The chain couples TRBV7-9 to TRBJ2-1; the TCRdb D gene call, TRBD2, has no DNA to confirm it. CDR1 is SEHNR and CDR2 is FQNEAQ in the germline V gene (reference sequence). This CDR3 is built from 16 residues.

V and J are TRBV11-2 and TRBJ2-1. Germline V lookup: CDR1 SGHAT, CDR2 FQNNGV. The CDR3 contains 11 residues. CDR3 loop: CASSLLHEQFF.

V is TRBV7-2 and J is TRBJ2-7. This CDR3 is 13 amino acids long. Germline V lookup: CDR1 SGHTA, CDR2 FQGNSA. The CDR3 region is CAISLGSSYEQYF.

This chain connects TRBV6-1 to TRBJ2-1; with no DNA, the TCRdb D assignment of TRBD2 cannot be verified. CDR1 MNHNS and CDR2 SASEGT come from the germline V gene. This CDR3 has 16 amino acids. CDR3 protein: CASSEAIAGSYNEQFF.